The 10 T cell receptor beta chains in this list originate from one sample, sequenced in a study of blood T cell repertoires in COVID-19. Profiling relied on immunoSEQ multiplex PCR, and the TCRdb table lists in-frame clones only, not all of them. The table records approximately 100,000 clones, approximately 86% of them present only once. Sequenced sample: peripheral blood. These receptors came from a man over 45 with acute or convalescent COVID-19.

The chain carries TRBV27 and TRBJ2-1; TRBD2 aligns across 7 bases. Germline V gene lookup returns CDR1 MNHEY and CDR2 SMNVEV (reference sequence). This CDR3 comprises 18 residues. V lost 5 bases and J lost 4; bases outside the gene matches: 17. The CDR3 region has the DNA TGTGCCAGCAGTCCGAGGTCCCCAGGGCTAGCGGCGTACAATGAGCAGTTCTTC. Its translation: CASSPRSPGLAAYNEQFF.

V usage is TRBV19 and J usage is TRBJ2-2; 8 bases are a match to TRBD1. V lost 6 bases, J lost 4 bases, and 7 bases stayed unmatched. There are 15 residues in the CDR3. Germline lookup yields CDR1 LNHDA and CDR2 SQIVND (reference sequence). The CDR3: CASSPRRGRTGELFF. CDR3 DNA: TGTGCCAGTAGCCCTCGCAGGGGGCGCACCGGGGAGCTGTTTTTT.

This sequence joins TRBV6-2 or TRBV6-3 and TRBJ1-5; D not certain. CDR1 and CDR2 from the germline V gene are MNHEY and SVGEGT. V lost 5 bases and J 1 base, leaving 6 bases between the germline ends. CDR3 length equals 13 residues. This CDR3 is CASSPPSNQPQHF. The CDR3 DNA follows: TGTGCCAGCAGTCCCCCAAGCAATCAGCCCCAGCATTTT.

The genes are TRBV3-1 (or the pseudogene TRBV3-2) and TRBJ2-4; TRBD2 aligns across 9 bases. Trimming cost V 1 base and J 2 bases; bases outside gene matches: 9. This CDR3 is built from 18 residues. The germline CDR1 and CDR2 sequences are LGHDT and YNNKEL (reference sequence). CDR3 residues: CASSQGRAREGTKNIQYF. As DNA, the CDR3 is TGTGCCAGCAGCCAAGGTAGGGCGCGGGAGGGAACCAAAAACATTCAGTACTTC.

This chain joins TRBV6-5 and TRBJ2-7; perhaps TRBD1 as D (5 bases). Germline CDR1 is MNHEY and CDR2 is SVGAGI. Trimming left V 9 bases short and J 5 bases short, with 17 bases between. The CDR3 is 13 residues long. The CDR3 protein is CARGGKQAHEQYF. The CDR3 coding sequence is TGTGCCAGAGGTGGAAAACAGGCCCACGAGCAGTACTTC.

The chain is built from TRBV5-1 and TRBJ1-2, with 11 nucleotides matching TRBD1. The V segment lost 2 bases and the J segment 8 bases; nucleotides outside the gene matches: 8. The CDR3 sequence is 15 residues long. Germline-derived CDR1 and CDR2 are SGHRS and YFSETQ. The chain's CDR3 is CASSFGGQGARGYTF. Here the CDR3 DNA reads TGCGCCAGCAGCTTCGGCGGACAGGGGGCGCGCGGCTACACCTTC.

The chain joins TRBV7-9 to TRBJ1-3; 7 bases map to TRBD1. CDR1 and CDR2 (germline): SEHNR, FQNEAQ (reference sequence). The CDR3 consists of 16 residues. V was clipped by 5 bases and J by 0 bases; unmatched bases: 7. The CDR3 bases are TGTGCCAGCAGCCTGGGACAGCCCGCCTCTGGAAACACCATATATTTT. Encoded protein: CASSLGQPASGNTIYF.

The chain recombines TRBV3-1 (or the pseudogene TRBV3-2) with TRBJ2-1; D possibly corresponds to TRBD1 (7 bases). Trimming shortened V by 1 base and J by 10 bases, and 11 bases separated the two germline ends. The germline V gene encodes CDR1 LGHDT and CDR2 YNNKEL (reference sequence). The CDR3 totals 13 residues. CDR3 coding DNA: TGTGCCAGCAGCCAAGGGCCAGGGGGGGAGCAGTTCTTC. Translation gives CASSQGPGGEQFF.

This chain uses TRBV19 with TRBJ1-6; D is possibly TRBD1 (5 bases). The germline V gene encodes CDR1 LNHDA and CDR2 SQIVND (reference sequence). This CDR3 has 14 amino acids. V lost 3 bases to trimming and J lost 7 bases, with 10 bases between them. CDR3: CASSIQGANSPLHF. CDR3 coding DNA: TGTGCCAGTAGTATTCAGGGTGCGAATTCACCCCTCCACTTT.

This rearrangement joins TRBV29-1 to TRBJ2-5; no firm D call. CDR3 size: 13 residues. Trimming removed 7 bases at V and 2 bases at J, with 14 bases between. The germline V gene encodes CDR1 SQVTM and CDR2 ANQGSEA. CDR3 region: CSARGPAQETQYF. In nucleotides, the CDR3 is TGCAGCGCCCGAGGTCCAGCGCAAGAGACCCAGTACTTC. The full variable domain, completed using reference TRBV29-1 and TRBJ2-5, is SAVISQKPSRDICQRGTSLTIQCQVDSQVTMMFWYRQQPGQSLTLIATANQGSEATYESGFVIDKFPISRPNLTFSTLTVSNMSPEDSSIYLCSARGPAQETQYFGPGTRLLVL.